The 12 T cell receptor beta chains below come from one sample, sequenced in a study of graft-versus-host responses after intestinal transplantation. Sequencing was performed with immunoSEQ multiplex PCR; in TCRdb, only in-frame clones are kept and a portion is missing. The data show about 110,000 clones, just over 90% seen once. The antigens these receptors bind are not known. Specimen: unstimulated CD4+ T cells sorted from spleen or lymph node cells, collected before transplant. These TCRs come from a human donor who was the organ donor for an intestinal transplant.

The chain combines TRBV30 with TRBJ2-6, with D unresolved. Trimming cost V 4 bases and J 0 bases, with 10 bases left between them. The CDR3 sequence is 15 residues long. Germline V gives CDR1 GTSNPN, CDR2 SVGIG (reference sequence). The CDR3 sequence is CAWKASGSGANVLTF. The CDR3 DNA sequence: TGTGCCTGGAAGGCTTCAGGCTCTGGGGCCAACGTCCTGACTTTC.

This chain connects TRBV10-3 to TRBJ1-2; no firm D call. This CDR3 is built from 13 residues. The V end lost 0 bases, the J end lost 8 bases, and 10 bases lay between the germline ends. The germline V gene encodes CDR1 ENHRY and CDR2 SYGVKD. CDR3 sequence: CAISESNQEGYTF. The CDR3 nucleotides are TGTGCCATCAGTGAGTCTAATCAGGAAGGCTACACCTTC.

The chain is built from TRBV29-1 and TRBJ1-1, with D possibly matching TRBD1 (5 bases). The CDR3 spans 14 residues. Germline V gene data show CDR1 as SQVTM and CDR2 as ANQGSEA. The V end lost 6 bases, the J end lost 1 base, and 15 bases lay between the germline ends. CDR3 nucleotide sequence: TGCAGCGTCGCTCCTCAGGGAGCGAACACTGAAGCTTTCTTT. Translation: CSVAPQGANTEAFF. The whole variable domain, remainder taken from reference TRBV29-1 and TRBJ1-1, is SAVISQKPSRDICQRGTSLTIQCQVDSQVTMMFWYRQQPGQSLTLIATANQGSEATYESGFVIDKFPISRPNLTFSTLTVSNMSPEDSSIYLCSVAPQGANTEAFFGQGTRLTVV.

This chain joins TRBV19 and TRBJ2-2; TRBD1 matches 10 bases. After removal of 7 bases from V and 4 bases from J, the junction contained 3 bases not matched to a gene. Germline V gene lookup returns CDR1 LNHDA and CDR2 SQIVND (reference sequence). The CDR3 spans 14 residues. This chain's CDR3 is CASTRTGGTGELFF. CDR3 coding DNA: TGTGCCAGTACCCGGACAGGGGGCACCGGGGAGCTGTTTTTT.

CDR3 bases: TGTGCCAGCAGCCTCCGGGACAGGGAAGAGACCCAGTACTTC. Amino acid sequence: CASSLRDREETQYF. The chain recombines TRBV5-5 with TRBJ2-5, with 9 bases aligning to TRBD1. This CDR3 contains 14 residues. CDR1 and CDR2 (germline): SGHKS, YYEKEE (reference sequence). The V and J ends lost 4 bases and 3 bases, in that order; junction bases with no gene match: 4.

CDR3 DNA sequence: TGTGCCAGCACCTTTGGACGGACGCACACTGAAGCTTTCTTT. This encodes CASTFGRTHTEAFF. The rearrangement joins TRBV7-2 to TRBJ1-1; D not certain. CDR3 size: 14 residues. V lost 7 bases, J lost 3 bases, and 15 bases lay in between. Germline lookup yields CDR1 SGHTA and CDR2 FQGNSA.

The gene calls are TRBV29-1 and TRBJ2-1; D possibly corresponds to TRBD2 (5 bases). The CDR3 has 16 amino acids. Per germline, CDR1 SQVTM and CDR2 ANQGSEA. Trimming left V 6 bases short and J 0 bases short, with 18 bases between. The DNA for the CDR3 is TGCAGCGTGAACACCGTAGCGAGGAGCTCCTACAATGAGCAGTTCTTC. It encodes CSVNTVARSSYNEQFF.

The V gene is TRBV9, the J gene TRBJ2-7; the D gene is possibly TRBD1 (6 bases). Trimming shortened V by 4 bases and J by 6 bases, and 11 bases separated the two germline ends. From germline, CDR1 is SGDLS and CDR2 YYNGEE. This CDR3 contains 12 residues. The CDR3 spells CASSLGGIEQYF. Written as DNA, the CDR3 is TGTGCCAGCAGCCTAGGGGGAATCGAGCAGTACTTC.

The chain has TRBV10-1 and TRBJ1-2, with D uncertain. This CDR3 has 13 residues. V was pared by 0 bases and J by 7 bases, with 9 bases between. Germline CDR1 is WNHNN and CDR2 is SYGVQD (reference sequence). DNA of the CDR3: TGCGCCAGCAGTGAGTCTTTGGACGGTGGCTACACCTTC. Amino acid sequence: CASSESLDGGYTF.

This clone was counted a single time. The chain joins TRBV9 to TRBJ2-3; D uncertain. The CDR3 has 13 amino acids. Germline CDR1 SGDLS, CDR2 YYNGEE. Between the trimmed V and J ends, which lost 3 bases and 1 base, there was a span of 6 bases. In DNA, the CDR3 is TGTGCCAGCAGCGCGGACGGCACAGATACGCAGTATTTT. Its translation: CASSADGTDTQYF.

Here the CDR3 DNA reads TGTGCCAGCAGCCCAAACTCGGGGGCCCTGGGGGGCTACACCTTC. As protein: CASSPNSGALGGYTF. The V gene is TRBV7-2, the J gene TRBJ1-2; possible D gene TRBD1, 6 bases. Trimming shortened V by 5 bases and J by 8 bases, and 21 bases separated the two germline ends. Germline lookup yields CDR1 SGHTA and CDR2 FQGNSA. The CDR3 spans 15 residues.

The J gene is TRBJ2-5, the V gene TRBV6-5, with 8 bases identical to TRBD1. CDR1 and CDR2 (germline): MNHEY, SVGAGI. V gave up 6 bases and J gave up 0 bases; unmatched junction bases: 3. The CDR3 has 14 amino acids. Here the CDR3 DNA reads TGTGCCAGCAGCCGGACAGGGAACCAAGAGACCCAGTACTTC. Translated, it gives CASSRTGNQETQYF.